Sequencing of this T cell receptor (beta chain) was carried out in a study of identical twins. Overall study results and limits: The models systematically underestimated how much out-of-frame TCR alpha was shared in monozygotic twins.

Losses at the gene ends were 2 bases for V and 2 bases for J; bases not matched to a gene: 3. Germline CDR1 is MDHEN and CDR2 is SYDVKM. CDR3 size: 15 residues. TCRdb itself ran the 5' RACE reads through MiXCR, one entry per CDR3 protein. The sample contains 350,000 to 600,000 distinct CDR3 sequences, more than 13% of which appear only once. This clonotype was detected only a few times. Its antigen is currently unknown. The sample was also linked to a second study, of yellow fever vaccine responses in identical twins. From that paper: Each twin's T cell response to the vaccine was reported to look partly convergent and partly personalized.

Source material: CD4+ T cells sorted from blood. The chain links TRBV28 to TRBJ2-3; TRBD2 aligns across 8 bases. The sequence was obtained from a woman aged 18 to 35 in good health. The CDR3 loop is CASSLAGGLTDTQYF. The CDR3 DNA sequence: TGTGCCAGCAGTTTAGCGGGGGGACTCACAGATACGCAGTATTTT.